This T cell receptor beta chain appears in the sequencing data of a study of blood T cells in healthy people across ages. A second PCR, run for about 7 to 11 cycles, used a sample-barcoded 5' primer plus a J-beta primer mix. TCRdb passed the 5' RACE reads through MiXCR, listing each CDR3 protein once. The repertoire has about 840,000 distinct CDR3 sequences, 29% of them found once; the top ten carry 10%. The donors, healthy Caucasians from Russia, were aged 6 to 90. Trimming cost V 4 bases and J 6 bases, with 10 bases left between them. The CDR3 consists of 13 residues. The germline V gene encodes CDR1 MNHEY and CDR2 SMNVEV (reference sequence). Of note for this clonotype: As yet, its antigen is unknown.

Study results and caveats: Roughly linearly, TCR beta diversity per million T cells fell as age increased.

These sequences were also reported in another study, on T cells of mothers and their children. Per that paper: Sample barcodes and 2-4 random nucleotides came from the second PCR's M1S primer. Every mother supplied over 9.5 million TCR beta CDR3 reads and every child about 3 million.

This TCR came from a woman aged 40 to 50 in good health. Sequencing input: blood. This chain links TRBV27 with TRBJ1-5; tentatively, D is TRBD1 (5 bases). CDR3 loop: CASSYGAGQPQHF. CDR3 coding DNA: TGTGCCAGCAGTTACGGGGCGGGTCAGCCCCAGCATTTT.